This TCR beta chain comes out of a study of control samples from healthy donors and cancer patients. The CDR3 sequence is 16 residues long. With V trimmed by 3 bases and J by 4 bases, 11 bases remained unmatched. CDR1 is SGHTA, CDR2 FQGTGA, per germline. Assay: immunoSEQ multiplex PCR; the TCRdb copy retains only in-frame clones and omits some. Of 150,000 to 200,000 clones listed, approximately 86% are singletons. This clone appeared a single time. The source is a man between 18 and 29 years old in good health. The V and J genes are TRBV7-3 and TRBJ2-7; 8 nucleotides agree with TRBD1. The sequencing sample was made of blood. DNA for the CDR3: TGTGCCAGCAGCTTGACGTCCGGGACAGGAGCGTACGAGCAGTACTTC. Translated, it gives CASSLTSGTGAYEQYF. The variable domain in full, with the rest retrieved from reference TRBV7-3 and TRBJ2-7, is GAGVSQTPSNKVTEKGKYVELRCDPISGHTALYWYRQSLGQGPEFLIYFQGTGAADDSGLPNDRFFAVRPEGSVSTLKIQRTERGDSAVYLCASSLTSGTGAYEQYFGPGTRLTVT.